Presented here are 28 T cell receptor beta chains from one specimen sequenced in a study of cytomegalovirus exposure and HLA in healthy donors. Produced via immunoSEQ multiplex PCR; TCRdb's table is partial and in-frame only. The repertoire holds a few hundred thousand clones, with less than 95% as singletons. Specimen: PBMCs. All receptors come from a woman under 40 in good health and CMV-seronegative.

The CDR3 loop reads CASSLAGTGGSGELFF. CDR3 nucleotide sequence: TGTGCCAGCAGCTTAGCCGGGACAGGGGGCTCCGGGGAGCTGTTTTTT. The genes are TRBV11-2 and TRBJ2-2; 12 nucleotides match TRBD1. Losses at the gene ends were 1 base for V and 6 bases for J; bases not matched to a gene: 3. From germline, CDR1 is SGHAT and CDR2 FQNNGV. The CDR3 has 16 residues.

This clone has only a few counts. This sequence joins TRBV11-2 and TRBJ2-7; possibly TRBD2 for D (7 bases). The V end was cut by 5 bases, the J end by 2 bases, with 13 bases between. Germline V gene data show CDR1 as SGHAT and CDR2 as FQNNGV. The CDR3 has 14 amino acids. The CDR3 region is CASSPGAGAYEQYF. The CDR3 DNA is TGTGCCAGCAGCCCAGGGGCGGGGGCCTACGAGCAGTACTTC.

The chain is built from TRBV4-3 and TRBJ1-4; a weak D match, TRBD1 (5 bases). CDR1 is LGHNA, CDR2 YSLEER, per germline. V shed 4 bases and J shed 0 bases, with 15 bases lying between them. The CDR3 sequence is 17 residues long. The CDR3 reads CASSPAGGAATNEKLFF. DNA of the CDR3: TGCGCCAGCAGCCCGGCGGGAGGGGCCGCAACTAATGAAAAACTGTTTTTT.

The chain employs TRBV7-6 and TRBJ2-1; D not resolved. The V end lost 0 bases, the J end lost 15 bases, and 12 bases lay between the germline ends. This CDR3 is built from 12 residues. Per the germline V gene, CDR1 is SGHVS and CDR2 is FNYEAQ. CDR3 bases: TGTGCCAGCAGCTTAGCTGGCGACGCACTGTTCTTC. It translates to CASSLAGDALFF.

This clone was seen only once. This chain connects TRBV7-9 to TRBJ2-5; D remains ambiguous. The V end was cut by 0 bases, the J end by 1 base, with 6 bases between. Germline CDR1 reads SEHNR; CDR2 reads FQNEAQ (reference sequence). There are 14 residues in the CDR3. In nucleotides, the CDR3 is TGTGCCAGCAGCTTAGCCACTACCCAAGAGACCCAGTACTTC. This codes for CASSLATTQETQYF.

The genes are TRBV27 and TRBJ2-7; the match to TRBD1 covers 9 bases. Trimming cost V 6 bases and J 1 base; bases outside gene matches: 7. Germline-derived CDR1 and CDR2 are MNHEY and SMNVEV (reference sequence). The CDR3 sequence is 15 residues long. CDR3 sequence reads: CASRAQGAISYEQYF. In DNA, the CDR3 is TGTGCCAGCAGGGCACAGGGGGCCATATCCTACGAGCAGTACTTC.

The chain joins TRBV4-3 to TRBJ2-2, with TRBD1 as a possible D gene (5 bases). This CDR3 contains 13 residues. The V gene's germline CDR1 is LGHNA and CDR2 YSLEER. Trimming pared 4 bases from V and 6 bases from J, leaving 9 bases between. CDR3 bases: TGCGCCAGCAGCCCCACAGGAGCCGGGGAGCTGTTTTTT. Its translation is CASSPTGAGELFF.

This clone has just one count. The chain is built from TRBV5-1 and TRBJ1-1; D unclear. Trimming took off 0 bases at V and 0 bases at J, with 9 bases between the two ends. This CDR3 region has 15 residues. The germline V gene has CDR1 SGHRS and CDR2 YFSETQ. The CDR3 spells CASSLEPGLNTEAFF. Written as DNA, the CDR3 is TGCGCCAGCAGCTTGGAGCCAGGCTTGAACACTGAAGCTTTCTTT.

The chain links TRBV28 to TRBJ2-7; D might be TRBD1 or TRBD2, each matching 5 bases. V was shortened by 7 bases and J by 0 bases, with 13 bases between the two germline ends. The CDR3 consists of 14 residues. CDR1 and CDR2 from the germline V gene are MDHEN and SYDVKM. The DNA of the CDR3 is TGTGCCAGCATTCGGGACGCAGGCTCCTACGAGCAGTACTTC. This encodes CASIRDAGSYEQYF.

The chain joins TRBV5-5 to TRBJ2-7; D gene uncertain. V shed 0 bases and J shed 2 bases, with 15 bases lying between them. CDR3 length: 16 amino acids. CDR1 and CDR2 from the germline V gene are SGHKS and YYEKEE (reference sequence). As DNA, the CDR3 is TGTGCCAGCAGCTTGGATACGGGTAGAGCGCCCTACGAGCAGTACTTC. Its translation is CASSLDTGRAPYEQYF.

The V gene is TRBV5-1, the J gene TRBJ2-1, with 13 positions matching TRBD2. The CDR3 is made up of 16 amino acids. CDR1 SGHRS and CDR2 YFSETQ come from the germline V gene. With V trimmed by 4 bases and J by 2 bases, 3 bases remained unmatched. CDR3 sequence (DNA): TGCGCCAGCAGCACCGGGACTAGCGGGACCTACAATGAGCAGTTCTTC. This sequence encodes CASSTGTSGTYNEQFF.

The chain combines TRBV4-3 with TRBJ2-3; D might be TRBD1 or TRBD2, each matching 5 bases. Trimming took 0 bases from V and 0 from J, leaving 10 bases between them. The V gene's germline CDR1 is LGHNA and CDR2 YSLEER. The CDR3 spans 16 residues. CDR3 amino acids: CASSQDLGESTDTQYF. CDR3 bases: TGCGCCAGCAGCCAAGATCTGGGGGAGAGCACAGATACGCAGTATTTT.

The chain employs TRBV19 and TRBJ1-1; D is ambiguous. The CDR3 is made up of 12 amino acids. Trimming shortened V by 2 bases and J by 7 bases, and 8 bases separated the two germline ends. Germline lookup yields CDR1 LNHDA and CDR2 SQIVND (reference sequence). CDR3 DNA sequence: TGTGCCAGTAGTATATTGGGTTATGAAGCTTTCTTT. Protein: CASSILGYEAFF.

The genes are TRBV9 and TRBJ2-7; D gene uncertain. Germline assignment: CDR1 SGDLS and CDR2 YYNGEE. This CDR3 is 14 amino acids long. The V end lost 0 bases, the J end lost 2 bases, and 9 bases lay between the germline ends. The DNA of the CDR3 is TGTGCCAGCAGCGTAGATCTAGGGACCTACGAGCAGTACTTC. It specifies CASSVDLGTYEQYF. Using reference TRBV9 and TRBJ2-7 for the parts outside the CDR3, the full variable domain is DSGVTQTPKHLITATGQRVTLRCSPRSGDLSVYWYQQSLDQGLQFLIQYYNGEERAKGNILERFSAQQFPDLHSELNLSSLELGDSALYFCASSVDLGTYEQYFGPGTRLTVT.

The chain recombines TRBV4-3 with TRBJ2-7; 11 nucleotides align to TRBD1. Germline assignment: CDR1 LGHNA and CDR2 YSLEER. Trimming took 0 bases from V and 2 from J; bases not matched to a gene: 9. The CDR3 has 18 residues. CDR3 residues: CASSQDNAGTGGTYEQYF. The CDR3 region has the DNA TGCGCCAGCAGCCAAGATAACGCCGGGACAGGGGGTACCTACGAGCAGTACTTC.

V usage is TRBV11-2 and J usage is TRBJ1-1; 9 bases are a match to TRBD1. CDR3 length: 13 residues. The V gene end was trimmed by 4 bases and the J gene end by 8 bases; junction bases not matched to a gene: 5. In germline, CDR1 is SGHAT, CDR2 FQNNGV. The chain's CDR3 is CASSSLTGGEAFF. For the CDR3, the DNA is TGTGCCAGCAGCTCCCTTACAGGGGGCGAAGCTTTCTTT.

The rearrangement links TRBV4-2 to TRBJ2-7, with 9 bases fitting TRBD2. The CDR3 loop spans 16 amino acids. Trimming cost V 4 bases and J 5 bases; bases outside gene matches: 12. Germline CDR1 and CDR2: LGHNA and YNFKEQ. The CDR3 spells CASSPGRGGRVHEQYF. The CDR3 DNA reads TGTGCCAGCAGCCCAGGACGGGGCGGGAGGGTCCACGAGCAGTACTTC.

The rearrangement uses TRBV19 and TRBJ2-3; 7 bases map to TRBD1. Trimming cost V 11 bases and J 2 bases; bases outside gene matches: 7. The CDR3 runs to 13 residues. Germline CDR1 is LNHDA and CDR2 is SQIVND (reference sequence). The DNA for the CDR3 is TGTGCCTGCTGGGACAGCTACACAGATACGCAGTATTTT. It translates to CACWDSYTDTQYF.

CDR3 sequence (DNA): TGTGCCAGCGCCGGGACAGGGGGTACTTACGAGCAGTACTTC. It is translated as CASAGTGGTYEQYF. The V call is TRBV28, the J call TRBJ2-7, with 11 nucleotides matching TRBD1. This CDR3 region has 14 residues. Germline V gene lookup returns CDR1 MDHEN and CDR2 SYDVKM. V shed 8 bases, J shed 4 bases, and the junction held 7 bases outside the gene matches.

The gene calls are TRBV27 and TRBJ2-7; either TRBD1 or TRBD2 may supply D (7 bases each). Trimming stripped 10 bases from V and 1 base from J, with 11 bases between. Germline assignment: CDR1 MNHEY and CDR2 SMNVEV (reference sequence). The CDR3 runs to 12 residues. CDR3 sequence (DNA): TGTGCCACCAGGGGGGGATCCTACGAGCAGTACTTC. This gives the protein CATRGGSYEQYF.

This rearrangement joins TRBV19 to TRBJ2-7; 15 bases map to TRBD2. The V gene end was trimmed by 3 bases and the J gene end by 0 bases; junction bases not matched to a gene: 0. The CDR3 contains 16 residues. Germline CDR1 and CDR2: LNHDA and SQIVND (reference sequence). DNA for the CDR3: TGTGCCAGTAGTATGGGACTAGCGGGAGGCTCCTACGAGCAGTACTTC. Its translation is CASSMGLAGGSYEQYF.

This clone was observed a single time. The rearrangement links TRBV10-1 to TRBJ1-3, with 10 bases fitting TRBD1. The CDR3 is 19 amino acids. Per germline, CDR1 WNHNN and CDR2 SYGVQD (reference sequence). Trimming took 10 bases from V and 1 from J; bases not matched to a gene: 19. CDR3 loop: CATRGSGQGMVYSGNTIYF. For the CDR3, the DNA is TGCGCCACCCGGGGGTCGGGACAGGGGATGGTCTATTCTGGAAACACCATATATTTT.

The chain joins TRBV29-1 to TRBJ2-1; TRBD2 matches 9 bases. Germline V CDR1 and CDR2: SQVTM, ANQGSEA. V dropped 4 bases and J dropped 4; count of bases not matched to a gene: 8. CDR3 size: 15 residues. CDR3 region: CSVVSGGRVYNEQFF. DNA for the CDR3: TGCAGCGTTGTGTCTGGCGGGAGGGTTTACAATGAGCAGTTCTTC.

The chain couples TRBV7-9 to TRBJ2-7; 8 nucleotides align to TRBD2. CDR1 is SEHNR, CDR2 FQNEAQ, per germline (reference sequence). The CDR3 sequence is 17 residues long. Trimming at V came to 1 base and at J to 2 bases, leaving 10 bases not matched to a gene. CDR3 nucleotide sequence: TGTGCCAGCAGCTTAGTTACGGGAGGGGTCCGCCCCTACGAGCAGTACTTC. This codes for CASSLVTGGVRPYEQYF.

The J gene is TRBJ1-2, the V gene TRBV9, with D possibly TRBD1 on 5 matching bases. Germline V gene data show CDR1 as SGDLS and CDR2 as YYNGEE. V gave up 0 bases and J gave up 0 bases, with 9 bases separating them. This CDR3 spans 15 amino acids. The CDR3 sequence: CASSVEGHSNYGYTF. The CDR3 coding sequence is TGTGCCAGCAGCGTAGAGGGGCACTCTAACTATGGCTACACCTTC.

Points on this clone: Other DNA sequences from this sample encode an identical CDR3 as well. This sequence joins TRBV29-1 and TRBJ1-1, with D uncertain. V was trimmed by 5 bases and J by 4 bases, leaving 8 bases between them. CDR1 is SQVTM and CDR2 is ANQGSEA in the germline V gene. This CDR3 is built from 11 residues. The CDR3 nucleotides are TGCAGCGTTCATTCGGGCACTGAAGCTTTCTTT. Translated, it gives CSVHSGTEAFF.

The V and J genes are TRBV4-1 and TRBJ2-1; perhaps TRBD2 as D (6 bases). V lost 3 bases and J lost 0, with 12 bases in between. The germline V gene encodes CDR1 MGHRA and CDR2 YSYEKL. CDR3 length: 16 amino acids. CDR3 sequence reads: CASSQELGGSYNEQFF. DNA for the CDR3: TGCGCCAGCAGCCAGGAACTGGGGGGCTCCTACAATGAGCAGTTCTTC.

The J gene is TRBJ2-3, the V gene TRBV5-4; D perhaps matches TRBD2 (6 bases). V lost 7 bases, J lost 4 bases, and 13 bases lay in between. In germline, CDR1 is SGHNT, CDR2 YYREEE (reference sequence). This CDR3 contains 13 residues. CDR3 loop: CASRRGGPDTQYF. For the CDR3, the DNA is TGTGCCAGCCGACGAGGAGGGCCAGATACGCAGTATTTT.